This T cell receptor beta chain was retrieved from a study of T cell responses to AZD1222 COVID-19 vaccine. Germline V lookup: CDR1 SGHTA, CDR2 FQGNSA. Trimming cost V 5 bases and J 4 bases, with 15 bases left between them. The CDR3 covers 15 residues. Some clones are missing from TCRdb's copy, which holds only in-frame ones; the method was immunoSEQ multiplex PCR. The sample records about 66,000 clones, more than 70% being singletons. The clonotype comes from an adult who received the MenACWY meningococcal vaccine as a control. This material consisted of peripheral blood, taken 28 days after the second dose of the MenACWY control vaccine. This rearrangement joins TRBV7-2 to TRBJ1-3; no firm D call. CDR3 bases: TGTGCCAGCAGCAGGCAGGAGGGAGCAGGAAACACCATATATTTT. Translated: CASSRQEGAGNTIYF.